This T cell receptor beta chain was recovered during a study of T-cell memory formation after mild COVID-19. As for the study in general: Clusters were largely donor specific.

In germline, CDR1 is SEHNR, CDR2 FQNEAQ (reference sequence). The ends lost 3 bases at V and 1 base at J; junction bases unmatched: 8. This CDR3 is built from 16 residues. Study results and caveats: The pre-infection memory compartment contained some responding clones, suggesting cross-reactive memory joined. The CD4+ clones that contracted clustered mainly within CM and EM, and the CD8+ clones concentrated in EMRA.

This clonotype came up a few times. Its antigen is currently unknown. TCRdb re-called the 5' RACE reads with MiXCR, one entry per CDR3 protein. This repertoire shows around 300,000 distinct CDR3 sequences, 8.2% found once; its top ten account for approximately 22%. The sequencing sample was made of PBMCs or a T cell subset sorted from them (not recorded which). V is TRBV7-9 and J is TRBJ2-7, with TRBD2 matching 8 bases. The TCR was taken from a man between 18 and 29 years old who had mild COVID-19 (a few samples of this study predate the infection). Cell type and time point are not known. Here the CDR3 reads CASSFLVAGWSYEQYF. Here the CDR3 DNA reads TGTGCCAGCAGCTTTCTTGTAGCGGGGTGGTCCTACGAGCAGTACTTC.